This TCR beta chain was found in a study of blood T cell repertoires in COVID-19 (dated by TCRdb to 2020 to 2021). For the study in its entirety: Samples covering the acute and convalescent phases of COVID-19 were provided by collaborators in the United States, Italy and Spain. The material from the prospective study consisted of cDNA or gDNA derived from T cells, B-cell-depleted T cells, or PBMCs. Deeply sampled blood TCRbeta repertoires from subjects exposed to, actively infected with, or recovered from COVID-19 were included in the dataset. The repertoires were made available in a free public database intended to serve as a resource for research on the immune response to SARS-CoV-2. Samples came from the ongoing ImmuneRACE study (first 160 participants) plus 1,254 subjects from 6 global collaborators. Nearly every sample came with metadata listing a de-identified subject ID, COVID-19 status, age in years and sex. HLA class I and class II types, where available, came from metadata supplied by the sample provider rather than from assay-based typing. The paper's findings and limits, for the study overall: Clinical and demographic metadata were provided uncurated, with the amount varying by source and participant.

The immunoSEQ Assay, a bias-controlled multiplex PCR, was used to amplify TCRbeta CDR3 regions from genomic DNA. The authors' analysis ran thus. Nucleated cell counts per sample were estimated from amplification of reference gene primers within the assay. To quantify the absolute abundance of each unique TCRbeta CDR3 rearrangement, sequence reads were collapsed and filtered. Productive Simpson clonality was computed per sample as the square root of Simpson's diversity index over productive rearrangements. Held by TCRdb, this immuneACCESS table contains in-frame sequences only and omits some clones. Under half of the omission traces to an unresolved V gene where checked; the cause of the rest is unknown. V, J and clone size reflect that table, while D and trimming were determined from the DNA. Within this sample are 210,000 or so clones, with roughly 80% of them counted one time only. Of the sample, 8% to 13% falls within the top ten clones.

The germline ends are 7 bases apart after V is trimmed by 1 base and J by 0 bases. The CDR3 goes from the cysteine to the phenylalanine over 14 residues. Only CDR3 DNA is held: 42 bases, read in frame from base 1. From a lookup of the germline V gene (reference sequence), CDR1 and CDR2 are SEHNR and FQNEAQ. The collaborating institutions used their own protocols to collect whole blood in K2EDTA tubes. For TCRbeta analysis, collaborators shipped samples as frozen whole blood, isolated PBMCs, or DNA extracted from either of those sample types. Regarding this clone: The clone's antigen remains unknown. A clone one base away is much larger, so this may be a read error.

The clonotype was recovered from an elderly woman with acute or convalescent COVID-19. The sequence joins TRBV7-9 to TRBJ2-7; D gene: possibly TRBD1, on 5 matching bases. The sequenced sample was peripheral blood. The nucleotide sequence reads as follows: TGTGCCAGCAGCTTAGGGGGCGACTCCTACGAGCAGTACTTC. Its protein product is CASSLGGDSYEQYF.